This TCR beta chain came from a study of hypomethylating agent response in myelodysplastic syndrome. TCRdb keeps only in-frame clones here, not all; method: immunoSEQ multiplex PCR. The data hold over 8,000 clones, with approximately 83% observed a single time. This clone showed up just once. V lost 1 base and J lost 2; bases outside the gene matches: 4. This CDR3 is 17 amino acids long. CDR1 and CDR2 from the germline V gene are MDHEN and SYDVKM. The V call is TRBV28, the J call TRBJ2-3; 12 nucleotides align to TRBD1. This TCR came from a human donor with myelodysplastic syndrome. This sample comprised bone marrow, obtained before or after starting hypomethylating agent treatment for myelodysplastic syndrome (not recorded which). CDR3 protein: CASSLSGQGAYTDTQYF. CDR3 sequence (DNA): TGTGCCAGCAGTTTATCGGGACAGGGGGCTTACACAGATACGCAGTATTTT.